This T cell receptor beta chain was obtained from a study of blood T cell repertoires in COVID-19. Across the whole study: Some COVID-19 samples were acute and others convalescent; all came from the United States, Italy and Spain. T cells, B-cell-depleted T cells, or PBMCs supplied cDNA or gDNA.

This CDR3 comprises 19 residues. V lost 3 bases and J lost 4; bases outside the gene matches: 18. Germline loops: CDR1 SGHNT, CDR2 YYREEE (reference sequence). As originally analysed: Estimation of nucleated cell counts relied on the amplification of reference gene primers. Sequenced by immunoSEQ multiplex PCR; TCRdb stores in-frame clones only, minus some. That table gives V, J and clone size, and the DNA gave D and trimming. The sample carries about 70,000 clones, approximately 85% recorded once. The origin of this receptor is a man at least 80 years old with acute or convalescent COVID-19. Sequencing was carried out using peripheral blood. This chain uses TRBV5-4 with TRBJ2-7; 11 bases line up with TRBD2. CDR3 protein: CASSSAGTSGSQGRYEQYF. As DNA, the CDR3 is TGTGCCAGCAGCTCAGCCGGGACTAGCGGTTCCCAGGGGAGATACGAGCAGTACTTC.